This T cell receptor (beta chain) was recovered during a study of blood T cell repertoires in COVID-19. Per the original data handling: It was from reference gene primer amplification that nucleated cell counts were estimated. The method was immunoSEQ multiplex PCR; TCRdb's version includes in-frame clones alone and lacks a portion of them. V and J calls and clone size follow that table, whereas D and trimming were derived from the DNA. The sample includes a few hundred thousand clones, roughly nine tenths of them seen just once. With 0 bases clipped from V and 0 bases from J, the junction kept 10 bases outside the gene matches. CDR1 SGDLS and CDR2 YYNGEE come from the germline V gene. The CDR3 sequence is 19 residues long.

This clonotype was obtained from a woman in her twenties or thirties with COVID-19, enrolled during active disease. The sample consisted of peripheral blood. The chain has TRBV9 and TRBJ2-1; TRBD2 agrees at 9 bases. The CDR3 protein is CASSVAGLAGISSYNEQFF. CDR3 nucleotide sequence: TGTGCCAGCAGCGTAGCAGGGCTAGCGGGAATCAGCTCCTACAATGAGCAGTTCTTC.